The rows below give T cell receptor beta chains drawn from one sample of a study of a mutant IDH1 vaccine in newly diagnosed glioma. These receptors have no known antigen. Sequencing used immunoSEQ multiplex PCR; TCRdb keeps in-frame clones, though not all of them. The sample holds 73,000 or so clones; roughly 80% are singletons and the top ten take approximately 12%. The source was PBMCs, collected from a glioma patient whose treatment included an IDH1 peptide vaccine. These receptors were taken from a man aged 18-30 years with glioma. Both conserved end residues are part of each CDR3. Each record gives: D gene, V gene, clone size, J gene, CDR3 DNA, CDR3 protein. D genes are given only for firm matches. Clone size is stated in some rows and not others, as once, few, many or a class when expanded.

D gene: -; V gene: TRBV14; clone size: -; J gene: TRBJ1-5; CDR3 DNA: TGTGCCAGCAGCCAAGATCGGGGGAGGGAACGATTAAACAATCAGCCCCAGCATTTT; CDR3 protein: CASSQDRGRERLNNQPQHF
D gene: TRBD1; V gene: TRBV2; clone size: -; J gene: TRBJ1-4; CDR3 DNA: TGTGCCAGCAGGGATACAGGGGGGAATGAAAAACTGTTTTTT; CDR3 protein: CASRDTGGNEKLFF
D gene: -; V gene: TRBV6-9; clone size: once; J gene: TRBJ2-5; CDR3 DNA: TGTGCCAGCAGTTCGTCCGAGGAGACCCAGTACTTC; CDR3 protein: CASSSSEETQYF
D gene: TRBD1; V gene: TRBV18; clone size: -; J gene: TRBJ1-5; CDR3 DNA: TGTGCCAGCTCACCACGGGACAGGGAGGGTCAGCCCCAGCATTTT; CDR3 protein: CASSPRDREGQPQHF
D gene: -; V gene: TRBV5-4; clone size: -; J gene: TRBJ2-7; CDR3 DNA: TGTGCCAGCAGTGTCGGCGACCACGAGCAGTACTTC; CDR3 protein: CASSVGDHEQYF
D gene: TRBD1; V gene: TRBV27; clone size: -; J gene: TRBJ1-1; CDR3 DNA: TGTGCCAGCAGTTTAGGGACAGGGTCTGAAGCTTTCTTT; CDR3 protein: CASSLGTGSEAFF
D gene: -; V gene: TRBV2; clone size: once; J gene: TRBJ1-3; CDR3 DNA: TGTGCCAGCAGTGAATATGGACATTCTGGAAACACCATATATTTT; CDR3 protein: CASSEYGHSGNTIYF
D gene: TRBD2; V gene: TRBV7-9; clone size: -; J gene: TRBJ2-3; CDR3 DNA: TGTGCCAGCAGCTTAGAGGGACTAGCGGGAGATACGCAGTATTTT; CDR3 protein: CASSLEGLAGDTQYF
D gene: TRBD1; V gene: TRBV5-5; clone size: once; J gene: TRBJ1-2; CDR3 DNA: TGTGCCAGCAGCTTAGGACAGGGAGATGGCTACACCTTC; CDR3 protein: CASSLGQGDGYTF
D gene: -; V gene: TRBV16; clone size: -; J gene: TRBJ2-7; CDR3 DNA: TGTGCCAGCAGTTCCGGCCCGCCCTACGAGCAGTACTTC; CDR3 protein: CASSSGPPYEQYF
D gene: -; V gene: TRBV10-3; clone size: once; J gene: TRBJ2-2; CDR3 DNA: TGTGCCATCACTGGGACAAAGAACACCGGGGAGCTGTTTTTT; CDR3 protein: CAITGTKNTGELFF
D gene: -; V gene: TRBV7-9; clone size: -; J gene: TRBJ2-4; CDR3 DNA: TGTGCCAGCAGCTTAGAGAGAGGTCCACAGTACTTC; CDR3 protein: CASSLERGPQYF
D gene: -; V gene: TRBV6-1; clone size: -; J gene: TRBJ1-2; CDR3 DNA: TGTGCCAGCATTGACACCCACCAGCGCTACACCTTC; CDR3 protein: CASIDTHQRYTF
D gene: -; V gene: TRBV4-3; clone size: -; J gene: TRBJ1-6; CDR3 DNA: TGCGCCAGCAGCCAAGATCGGGTGGTAGGTTCACCCCTCCACTTT; CDR3 protein: CASSQDRVVGSPLHF
D gene: -; V gene: TRBV7-2; clone size: -; J gene: TRBJ1-2; CDR3 DNA: TGTGCCAGCAGCTTCCTCGACTATGGCTACACCTTC; CDR3 protein: CASSFLDYGYTF
D gene: -; V gene: TRBV5-1; clone size: -; J gene: TRBJ2-7; CDR3 DNA: TGCGCCAGCAGCTTGACAGGGTCCTACGAGCAGTACTTC; CDR3 protein: CASSLTGSYEQYF
D gene: TRBD1; V gene: TRBV7-2; clone size: -; J gene: TRBJ1-4; CDR3 DNA: TGTGCCAGCAGCTTACAAAGGGACAGAAGAGGGGAAAAACTGTTTTTT; CDR3 protein: CASSLQRDRRGEKLFF
D gene: -; V gene: TRBV7-9; clone size: -; J gene: TRBJ1-5; CDR3 DNA: TGTGCCAGCAGCTTAGGGGGTTATAGCAATCAGCCCCAGCATTTT; CDR3 protein: CASSLGGYSNQPQHF
D gene: -; V gene: TRBV18; clone size: -; J gene: TRBJ2-6; CDR3 DNA: TGTGCCAGCTCACAGAGGGTACAGAGCTCTGGGGCCAACGTCCTGACTTTC; CDR3 protein: CASSQRVQSSGANVLTF
D gene: -; V gene: TRBV7-7; clone size: -; J gene: TRBJ2-2; CDR3 DNA: TGTGCTAGCACCCAGGGCAGGGGGAGGACCGGGGAGCTGTTTTTT; CDR3 protein: CASTQGRGRTGELFF
D gene: -; V gene: TRBV10-3; clone size: -; J gene: TRBJ2-7; CDR3 DNA: TGTGCCATCAGTCTAGACTACGAGCAGTACTTC; CDR3 protein: CAISLDYEQYF
D gene: TRBD1; V gene: TRBV28; clone size: once; J gene: TRBJ2-7; CDR3 DNA: TGTGCCAGCAGCAACCCTCGGACAGGGGGTTACGAGCAGTACTTC; CDR3 protein: CASSNPRTGGYEQYF
D gene: -; V gene: TRBV12-5; clone size: -; J gene: TRBJ1-1; CDR3 DNA: TGTGCTAGTGGTCCATCGGGGTGGACAGTCAACACTGAAGCTTTCTTT; CDR3 protein: CASGPSGWTVNTEAFF
D gene: -; V gene: TRBV11-3; clone size: -; J gene: TRBJ2-3; CDR3 DNA: TGTGCCAGCAGCCTCCGTCCCACAGGGTTGAATACGCAGTATTTT; CDR3 protein: CASSLRPTGLNTQYF
D gene: -; V gene: TRBV15; clone size: -; J gene: TRBJ1-5; CDR3 DNA: TGTGCCACCAGCAGAGATAAGATAAGCAATCAGCCCCAGCATTTT; CDR3 protein: CATSRDKISNQPQHF
D gene: -; V gene: TRBV6-1; clone size: -; J gene: TRBJ1-6; CDR3 DNA: TGTGCCAGCAGTGAATCACAGGGATCACATTCACCCCTCCACTTT; CDR3 protein: CASSESQGSHSPLHF
D gene: -; V gene: TRBV5-1; clone size: -; J gene: TRBJ2-5; CDR3 DNA: TGCGCCAGCAGCTTGGCACCCCAAGAGACCCAGTACTTC; CDR3 protein: CASSLAPQETQYF
D gene: TRBD1; V gene: TRBV7-9; clone size: -; J gene: TRBJ1-2; CDR3 DNA: TGTGCCAGCAGAGGGACAGGGTCTAACTATGGCTACACCTTC; CDR3 protein: CASRGTGSNYGYTF
D gene: -; V gene: TRBV29-1; clone size: -; J gene: TRBJ2-7; CDR3 DNA: TGCAGCGTTGAAGGAGACCGCTCCTACGAGCAGTACTTC; CDR3 protein: CSVEGDRSYEQYF
D gene: -; V gene: TRBV19; clone size: -; J gene: TRBJ1-1; CDR3 DNA: TGTGCCAGTAGCCAGGGTACAGTAGCTTTCTTT; CDR3 protein: CASSQGTVAFF
D gene: -; V gene: TRBV10-3; clone size: -; J gene: TRBJ2-5; CDR3 DNA: TGTGCCACCCGAGACAACTTGGGGGAGACCCAGTACTTC; CDR3 protein: CATRDNLGETQYF
D gene: -; V gene: TRBV6-5; clone size: once; J gene: TRBJ1-1; CDR3 DNA: TGTGCCAGCAGTTACTCTGGGGGGACTGAAGCTTTCTTT; CDR3 protein: CASSYSGGTEAFF
D gene: TRBD1; V gene: TRBV6-1; clone size: once; J gene: TRBJ1-1; CDR3 DNA: TGTGCCAGCAGTGAAGGAAAGTGGTTACAGGGGGCAACTGAAGCTTTCTTT; CDR3 protein: CASSEGKWLQGATEAFF
D gene: -; V gene: TRBV11-2; clone size: -; J gene: TRBJ1-1; CDR3 DNA: TGTGCCAGCAGCCATGGACAATTAGTCAACACTGAAGCTTTCTTT; CDR3 protein: CASSHGQLVNTEAFF
D gene: -; V gene: TRBV5-6; clone size: few; J gene: TRBJ2-7; CDR3 DNA: TGTGCCAGCAGCGGAACAGGGCTCGAGCAGTACTTC; CDR3 protein: CASSGTGLEQYF
D gene: TRBD2; V gene: TRBV30; clone size: -; J gene: TRBJ2-3; CDR3 DNA: TGTGCCTGGAGTGTAGGACTAGGGGTGGATACGCAGTATTTT; CDR3 protein: CAWSVGLGVDTQYF
D gene: -; V gene: TRBV27; clone size: -; J gene: TRBJ2-2; CDR3 DNA: TGTGCCAGCAGTTTAGGGCGGATCACCGGGGAGCTGTTTTTT; CDR3 protein: CASSLGRITGELFF
D gene: -; V gene: TRBV27; clone size: -; J gene: TRBJ1-2; CDR3 DNA: TGTGCCAGCAGCCCCCCCTTAAGGACAGCAGGGACCTATGGCTACACCTTC; CDR3 protein: CASSPPLRTAGTYGYTF
D gene: -; V gene: TRBV19; clone size: few; J gene: TRBJ1-1; CDR3 DNA: TGTGCCAGTCAACAGGGAGCCTACACTGAAGCTTTCTTT; CDR3 protein: CASQQGAYTEAFF
D gene: -; V gene: TRBV7-2; clone size: once; J gene: TRBJ1-1; CDR3 DNA: TGTGCCAGCAGCTTAGTCAGGGTTAACACTGAAGCTTTCTTT; CDR3 protein: CASSLVRVNTEAFF
D gene: -; V gene: TRBV25-1; clone size: -; J gene: TRBJ1-2; CDR3 DNA: TGTGCCAGCAGTCGAGACTATGGCTACACCTTC; CDR3 protein: CASSRDYGYTF
D gene: TRBD2; V gene: TRBV4-3; clone size: -; J gene: TRBJ2-7; CDR3 DNA: TGCGCCAGCAGCCAAGGGAGGACTAGCGGGGGACCAAGTACCTACGAGCAGTACTTC; CDR3 protein: CASSQGRTSGGPSTYEQYF